Below are 4 T cell receptor beta chains sequenced from a single sample in a study of tissue T cells after allogeneic stem cell transplantation. This table comes from immunoSEQ multiplex PCR, and its TCRdb copy is limited to in-frame clones, with some not included. The sample includes about 4,000 clones, under 70% of them seen just once. The sample here was tissue from the esophagus, taken at autopsy. The receptors here all came from a female donor over 55 with lung cancer.

V gene TRBV20-1 combines with J gene TRBJ2-1; D is uncertain. CDR1 and CDR2 (germline): DFQATT, SNEGSKA (reference sequence). Trimming left V 3 bases short and J 5 bases short, with 2 bases between. CDR3 length: 10 amino acids. The CDR3 protein is CSASDNEQFF. The CDR3 nucleotides read TGCAGTGCTAGTGACAATGAGCAGTTCTTC.

This clone is categorized as medium-sized (0.01 to 0.1%). Here the CDR3 reads CASSQGMTTSTNEKLFF. CDR3 sequence (DNA): TGTGCCAGCAGCCAAGGAATGACAACTTCAACTAATGAAAAACTGTTTTTT. J is TRBJ1-4 and V is TRBV3-1 (or the pseudogene TRBV3-2); D uncertain. Germline V gene data show CDR1 as LGHDT and CDR2 as YNNKEL (reference sequence). Trimming took off 1 base at V and 0 bases at J, with 12 bases between the two ends. This CDR3 is 17 amino acids long.

The J gene is TRBJ1-6, the V gene TRBV7-2; 7 nucleotides line up with TRBD1. CDR3 size: 14 residues. V lost 5 bases and J lost 7; bases outside the gene matches: 5. Germline lookup yields CDR1 SGHTA and CDR2 FQGNSA. CDR3 in DNA: TGTGCCAGCAGCCCTGGGACAGTGAATTCACCCCTCCACTTT. Encoded protein: CASSPGTVNSPLHF.

This clone was recorded a few times. This chain uses TRBV19 with TRBJ1-6; D call uncertain. V lost 2 bases and J 7 bases, leaving 9 bases between the germline ends. This CDR3 has 14 amino acids. The germline gives CDR1 LNHDA, CDR2 SQIVND (reference sequence). In DNA, the CDR3 is TGTGCCAGTAGTATAAGGAGTGAGAATTCACCCCTCCACTTT. Its translation: CASSIRSENSPLHF.